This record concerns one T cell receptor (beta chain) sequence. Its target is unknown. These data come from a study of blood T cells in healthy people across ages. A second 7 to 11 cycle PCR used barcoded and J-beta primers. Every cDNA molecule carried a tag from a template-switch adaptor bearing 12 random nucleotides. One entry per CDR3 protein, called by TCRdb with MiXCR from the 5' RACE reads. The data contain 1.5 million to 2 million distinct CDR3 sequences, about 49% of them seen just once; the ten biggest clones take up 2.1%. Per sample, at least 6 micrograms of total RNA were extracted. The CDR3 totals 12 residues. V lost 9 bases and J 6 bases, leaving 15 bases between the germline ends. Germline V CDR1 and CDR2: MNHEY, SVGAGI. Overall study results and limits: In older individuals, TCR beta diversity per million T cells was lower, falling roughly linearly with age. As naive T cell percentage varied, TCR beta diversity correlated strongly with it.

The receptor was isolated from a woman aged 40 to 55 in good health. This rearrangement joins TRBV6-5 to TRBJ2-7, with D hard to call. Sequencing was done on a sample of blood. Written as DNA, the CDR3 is TGTGCCAGGGTCGTGGCCGCCACCGAGCAGTACTTC. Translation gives CARVVAATEQYF.